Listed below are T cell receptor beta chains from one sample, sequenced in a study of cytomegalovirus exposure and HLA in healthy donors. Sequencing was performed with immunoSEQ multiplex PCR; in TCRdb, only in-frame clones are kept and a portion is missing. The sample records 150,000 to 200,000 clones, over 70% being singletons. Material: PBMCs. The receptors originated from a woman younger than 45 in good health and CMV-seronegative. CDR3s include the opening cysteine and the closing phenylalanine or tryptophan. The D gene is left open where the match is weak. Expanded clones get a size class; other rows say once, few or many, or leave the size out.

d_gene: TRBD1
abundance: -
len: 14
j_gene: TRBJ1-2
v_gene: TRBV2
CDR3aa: CAATAGTGEGGYTF
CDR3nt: TGTGCCGCAACCGCGGGGACAGGGGAAGGTGGCTACACCTTC

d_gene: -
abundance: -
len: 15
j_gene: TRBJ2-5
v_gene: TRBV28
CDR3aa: CASSSLRQDQETQYF
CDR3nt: TGTGCCAGCAGTTCCCTGAGACAAGACCAAGAGACCCAGTACTTC

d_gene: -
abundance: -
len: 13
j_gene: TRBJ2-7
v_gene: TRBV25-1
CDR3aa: CASRRGGSYEQYF
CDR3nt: TGTGCCAGCAGGAGGGGGGGGTCCTACGAGCAGTACTTC

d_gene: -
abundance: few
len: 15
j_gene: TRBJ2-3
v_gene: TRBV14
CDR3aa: CASSQAGFFSDTQYF
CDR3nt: TGTGCCAGCAGCCAAGCAGGGTTCTTCTCCGATACGCAGTATTTT

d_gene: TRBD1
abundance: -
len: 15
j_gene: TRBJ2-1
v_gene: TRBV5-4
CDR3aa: CASSSGDRGYNEQFF
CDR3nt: TGTGCCAGCAGCTCGGGGGACAGGGGATACAATGAGCAGTTCTTC

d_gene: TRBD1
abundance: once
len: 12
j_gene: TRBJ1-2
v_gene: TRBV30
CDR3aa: CAWTGGNYGYTF
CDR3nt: TGTGCCTGGACAGGGGGTAACTATGGCTACACCTTC

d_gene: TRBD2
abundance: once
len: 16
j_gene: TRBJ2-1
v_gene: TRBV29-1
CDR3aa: CSVEGLAGISYNEQFF
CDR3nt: TGCAGCGTTGAAGGTCTAGCGGGGATTTCCTACAATGAGCAGTTCTTC

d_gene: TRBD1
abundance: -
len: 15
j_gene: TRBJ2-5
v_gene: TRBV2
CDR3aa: CASSGGDSAGDTQYF
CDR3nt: TGTGCCAGCAGTGGAGGGGACAGCGCAGGGGACACCCAGTACTTC

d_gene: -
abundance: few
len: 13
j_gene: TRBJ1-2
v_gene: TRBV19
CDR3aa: CASQTQENYGYTF
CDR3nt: TGTGCCAGCCAAACCCAGGAAAACTATGGCTACACCTTC

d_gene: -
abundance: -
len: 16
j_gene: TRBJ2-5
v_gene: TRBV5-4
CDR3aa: CASSLQKLAPAGAQYF
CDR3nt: TGTGCCAGCAGCTTGCAAAAACTAGCGCCGGCAGGGGCCCAGTACTTC

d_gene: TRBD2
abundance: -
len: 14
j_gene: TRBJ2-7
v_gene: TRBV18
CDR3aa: CASSPLGSGYEQYF
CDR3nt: TGTGCCAGCTCACCACTGGGTAGCGGGTACGAGCAGTACTTC

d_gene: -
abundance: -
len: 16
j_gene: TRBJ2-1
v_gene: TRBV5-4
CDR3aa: CASSLGGQKGHNEQFF
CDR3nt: TGTGCCAGCAGCTTGGGGGGGCAAAAGGGCCACAATGAGCAGTTCTTC